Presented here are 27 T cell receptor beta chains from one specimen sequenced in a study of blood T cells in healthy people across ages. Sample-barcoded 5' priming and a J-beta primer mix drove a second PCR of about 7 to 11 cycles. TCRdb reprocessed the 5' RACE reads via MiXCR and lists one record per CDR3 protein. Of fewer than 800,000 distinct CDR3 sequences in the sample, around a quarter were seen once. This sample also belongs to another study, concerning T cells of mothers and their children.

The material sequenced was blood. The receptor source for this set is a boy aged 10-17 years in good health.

Here the CDR3 DNA reads TGTGCCAGCAGCCCCTTTTCAAGCAAAGAGACCCAGTACTTC. Its translation: CASSPFSSKETQYF. The V and J genes are TRBV7-2 and TRBJ2-5; D call uncertain. Germline-derived CDR1 and CDR2 are SGHTA and FQGNSA. Trimming removed 5 bases at V and 3 bases at J, with 13 bases between. The CDR3 is made up of 14 amino acids.

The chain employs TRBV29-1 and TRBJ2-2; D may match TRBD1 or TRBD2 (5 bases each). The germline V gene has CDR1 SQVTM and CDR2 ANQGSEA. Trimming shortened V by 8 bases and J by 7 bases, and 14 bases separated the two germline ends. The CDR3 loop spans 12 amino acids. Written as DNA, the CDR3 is TGCAGCACATGGGGGTCCGACGGGGAGCTGTTTTTT. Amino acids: CSTWGSDGELFF.

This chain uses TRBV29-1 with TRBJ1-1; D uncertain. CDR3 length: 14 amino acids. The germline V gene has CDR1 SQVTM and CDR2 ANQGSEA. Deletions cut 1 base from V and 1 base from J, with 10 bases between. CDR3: CSVEGKNWNTEAFF. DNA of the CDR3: TGCAGCGTTGAAGGGAAGAATTGGAACACTGAAGCTTTCTTT.

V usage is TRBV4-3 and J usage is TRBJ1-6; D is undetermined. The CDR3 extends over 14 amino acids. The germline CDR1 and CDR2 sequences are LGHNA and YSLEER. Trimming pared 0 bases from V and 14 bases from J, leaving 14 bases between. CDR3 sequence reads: CASSQDPRPAALHF. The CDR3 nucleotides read TGCGCCAGCAGCCAAGATCCCCGACCCGCGGCCCTCCACTTT.

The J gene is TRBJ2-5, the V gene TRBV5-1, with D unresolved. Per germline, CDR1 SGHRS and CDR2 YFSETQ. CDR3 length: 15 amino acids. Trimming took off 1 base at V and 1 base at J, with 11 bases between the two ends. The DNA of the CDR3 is TGCGCCAGCAGCTTGATTCTGGGAATCCAAGAGACCCAGTACTTC. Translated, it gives CASSLILGIQETQYF.

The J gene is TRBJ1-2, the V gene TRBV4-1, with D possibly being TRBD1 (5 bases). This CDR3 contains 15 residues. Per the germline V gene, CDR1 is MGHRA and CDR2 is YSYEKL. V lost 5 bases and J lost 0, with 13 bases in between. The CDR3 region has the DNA TGCGCCAGCAGCAAGGTGACAGAGGCTAACTATGGCTACACCTTC. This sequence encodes CASSKVTEANYGYTF.

The DNA of the CDR3 is TGCAGTGCTAGTCTTCCTAGCGGGAGGGCCGCAGATACGCAGTATTTT. This sequence encodes CSASLPSGRAADTQYF. The rearrangement links TRBV20-1 to TRBJ2-3; 12 bases are shared with TRBD2. Trimming removed 3 bases from V and 4 bases from J; junction bases left unmatched: 8. The CDR3 runs to 16 residues. From germline, CDR1 is DFQATT and CDR2 SNEGSKA (reference sequence).

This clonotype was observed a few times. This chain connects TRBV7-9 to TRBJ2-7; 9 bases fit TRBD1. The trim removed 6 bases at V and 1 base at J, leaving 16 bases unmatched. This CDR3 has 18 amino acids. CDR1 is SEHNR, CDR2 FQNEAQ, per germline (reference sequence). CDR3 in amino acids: CASRTDRGITPVSYEQYF. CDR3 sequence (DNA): TGTGCCAGCAGAACCGACAGGGGGATTACTCCTGTTTCCTACGAGCAGTACTTC.

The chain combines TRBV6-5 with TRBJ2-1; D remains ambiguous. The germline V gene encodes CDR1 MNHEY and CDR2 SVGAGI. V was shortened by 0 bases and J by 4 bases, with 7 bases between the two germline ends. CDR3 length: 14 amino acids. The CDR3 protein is CASSYSYQYNEQFF. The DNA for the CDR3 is TGTGCCAGCAGTTACTCGTACCAGTACAATGAGCAGTTCTTC.

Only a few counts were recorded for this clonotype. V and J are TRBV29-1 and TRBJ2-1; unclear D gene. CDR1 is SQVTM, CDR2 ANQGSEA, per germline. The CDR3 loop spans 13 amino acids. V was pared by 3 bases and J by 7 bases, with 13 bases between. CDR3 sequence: CSVDGFGRNEQFF. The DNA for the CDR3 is TGCAGCGTTGATGGGTTCGGTAGGAATGAGCAGTTCTTC.

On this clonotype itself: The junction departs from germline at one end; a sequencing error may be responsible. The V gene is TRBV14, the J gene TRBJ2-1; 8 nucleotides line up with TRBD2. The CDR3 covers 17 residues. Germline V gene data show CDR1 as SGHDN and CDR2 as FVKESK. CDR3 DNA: TGTGCCAGCAGTCAAGAAGGTCGGGAGGGCCTTGACAATGAGCAGTTCTTC. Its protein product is CASSQEGREGLDNEQFF.

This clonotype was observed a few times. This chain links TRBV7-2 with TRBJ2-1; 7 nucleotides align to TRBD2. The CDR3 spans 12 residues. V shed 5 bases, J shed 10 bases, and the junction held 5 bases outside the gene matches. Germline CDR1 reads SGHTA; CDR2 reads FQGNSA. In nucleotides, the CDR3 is TGTGCCAGCAGCCTCGGGACTAAGGAGCAGTTCTTC. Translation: CASSLGTKEQFF.

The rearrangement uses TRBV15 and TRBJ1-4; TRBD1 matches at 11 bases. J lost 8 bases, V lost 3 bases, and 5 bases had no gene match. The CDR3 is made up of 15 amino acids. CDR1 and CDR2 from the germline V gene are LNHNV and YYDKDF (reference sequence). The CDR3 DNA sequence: TGTGCCACCAGCAGGCCGGGACAGGGGGAAGAAAAACTGTTTTTT. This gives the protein CATSRPGQGEEKLFF.

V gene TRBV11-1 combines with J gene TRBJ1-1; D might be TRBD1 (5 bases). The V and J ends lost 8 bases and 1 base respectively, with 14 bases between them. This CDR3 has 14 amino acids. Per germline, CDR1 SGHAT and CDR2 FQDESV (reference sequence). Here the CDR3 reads CASDPNTGNTEAFF. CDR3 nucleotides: TGTGCCAGCGATCCAAATACAGGGAACACTGAAGCTTTCTTT.

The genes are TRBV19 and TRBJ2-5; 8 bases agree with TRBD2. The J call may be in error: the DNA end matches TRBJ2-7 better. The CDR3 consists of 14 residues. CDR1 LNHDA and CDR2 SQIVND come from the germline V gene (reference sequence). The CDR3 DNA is TGTGCCAGTAAAGCGGGAGTGGGGCCCTACGAGCAGTACTTC. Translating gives CASKAGVGPYEQYF.

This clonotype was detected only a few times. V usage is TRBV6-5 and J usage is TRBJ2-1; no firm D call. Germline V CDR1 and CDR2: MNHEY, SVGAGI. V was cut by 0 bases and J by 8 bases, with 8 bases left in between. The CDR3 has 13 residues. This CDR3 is CASSYSVGDEQFF. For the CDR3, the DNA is TGTGCCAGCAGTTACTCGGTGGGCGATGAGCAGTTCTTC.

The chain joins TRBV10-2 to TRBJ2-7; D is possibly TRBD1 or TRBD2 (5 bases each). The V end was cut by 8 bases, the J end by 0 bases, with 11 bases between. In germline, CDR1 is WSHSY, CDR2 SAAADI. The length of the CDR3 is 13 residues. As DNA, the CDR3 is TGCGCCAGCCGGGGCTACAGCTCCTACGAGCAGTACTTC. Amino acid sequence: CASRGYSSYEQYF.

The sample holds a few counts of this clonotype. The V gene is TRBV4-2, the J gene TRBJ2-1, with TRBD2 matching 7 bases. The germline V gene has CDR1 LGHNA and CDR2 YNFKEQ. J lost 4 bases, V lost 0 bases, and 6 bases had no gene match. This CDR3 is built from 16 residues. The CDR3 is CASSQEILAFYNEQFF. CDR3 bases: TGTGCCAGCAGCCAAGAGATACTAGCGTTTTACAATGAGCAGTTCTTC.

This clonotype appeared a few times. In DNA, the CDR3 is TGCAGCGCCACTGAAGACACTGAAGCTTTCTTT. It yields the protein CSATEDTEAFF. The V call is TRBV29-1, the J call TRBJ1-1; D is unclear. V lost 7 bases to trimming and J lost 3 bases, with 9 bases between them. Germline lookup yields CDR1 SQVTM and CDR2 ANQGSEA. CDR3 length: 11 amino acids.

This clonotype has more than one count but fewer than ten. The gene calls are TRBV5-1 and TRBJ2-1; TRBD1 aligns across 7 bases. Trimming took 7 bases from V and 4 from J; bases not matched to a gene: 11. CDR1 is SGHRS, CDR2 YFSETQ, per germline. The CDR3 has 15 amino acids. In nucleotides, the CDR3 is TGCGCCAGCGCCTCCGGGACAGCTAAATACAATGAGCAGTTCTTC. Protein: CASASGTAKYNEQFF.

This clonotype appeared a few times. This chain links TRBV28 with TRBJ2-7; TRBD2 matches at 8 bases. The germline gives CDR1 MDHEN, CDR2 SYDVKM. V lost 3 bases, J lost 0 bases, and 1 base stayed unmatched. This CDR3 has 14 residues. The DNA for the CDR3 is TGTGCCAGCAGTTTGGGACTAGTCTCCTACGAGCAGTACTTC. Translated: CASSLGLVSYEQYF.

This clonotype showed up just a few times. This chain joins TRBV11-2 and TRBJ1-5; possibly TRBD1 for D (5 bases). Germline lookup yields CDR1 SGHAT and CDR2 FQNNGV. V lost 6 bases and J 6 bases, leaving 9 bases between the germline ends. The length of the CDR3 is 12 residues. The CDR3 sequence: CASSQRGQPQHF. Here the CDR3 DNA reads TGTGCCAGCAGTCAAAGGGGTCAGCCCCAGCATTTT. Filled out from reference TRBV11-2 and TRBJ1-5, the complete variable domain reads EAGVAQSPRYKIIEKRQSVAFWCNPISGHATLYWYQQILGQGPKLLIQFQNNGVVDDSQLPKDRFSAERLKGVDSTLKIQPAKLEDSAVYLCASSQRGQPQHFGDGTRLSIL.

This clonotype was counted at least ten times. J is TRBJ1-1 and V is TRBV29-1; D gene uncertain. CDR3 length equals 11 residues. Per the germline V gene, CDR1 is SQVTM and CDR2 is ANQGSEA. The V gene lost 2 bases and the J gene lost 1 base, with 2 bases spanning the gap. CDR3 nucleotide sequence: TGCAGCGTTGAACGGAACACTGAAGCTTTCTTT. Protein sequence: CSVERNTEAFF.

CDR3 region: CASSRGTGSDYGYTF. As DNA, the CDR3 is TGTGCCAGCAGCCGAGGGACAGGGAGCGACTATGGCTACACCTTC. The chain has TRBV7-9 and TRBJ1-2; 9 nucleotides match TRBD1. The V and J ends lost 5 bases and 3 bases, in that order; junction bases with no gene match: 7. Germline CDR1 and CDR2: SEHNR and FQNEAQ (reference sequence). The CDR3 spans 15 residues.

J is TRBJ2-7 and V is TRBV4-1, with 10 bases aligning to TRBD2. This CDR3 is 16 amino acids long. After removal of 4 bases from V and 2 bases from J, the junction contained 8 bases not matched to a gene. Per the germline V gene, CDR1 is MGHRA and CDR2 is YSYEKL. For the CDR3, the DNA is TGCGCCAGCAGCCGCACCCCGGGACTAGCGACCTACGAGCAGTACTTC. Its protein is CASSRTPGLATYEQYF.

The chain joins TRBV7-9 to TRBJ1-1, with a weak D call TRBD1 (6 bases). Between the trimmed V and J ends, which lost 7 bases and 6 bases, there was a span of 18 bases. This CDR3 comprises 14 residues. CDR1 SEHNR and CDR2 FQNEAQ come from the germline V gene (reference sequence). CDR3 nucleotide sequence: TGTGCCAGCACCCCCGGGGGGGGCGACCCTGAAGCTTTCTTT. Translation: CASTPGGGDPEAFF.

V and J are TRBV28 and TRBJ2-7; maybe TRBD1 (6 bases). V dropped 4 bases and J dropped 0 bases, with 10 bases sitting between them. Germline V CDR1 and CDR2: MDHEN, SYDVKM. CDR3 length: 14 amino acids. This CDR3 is CASSYRQASYEQYF. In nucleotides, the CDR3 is TGTGCCAGCAGTTATAGACAGGCCTCCTACGAGCAGTACTTC.